A single sample is the source of the 25 T cell receptor beta chains below, sequenced in a study of cytomegalovirus exposure and HLA in healthy donors. Primers for the PCR totalled 60 Vbeta and 13 Jbeta. Assay used: immunoSEQ multiplex PCR; TCRdb lists only in-frame clones, some missing. The sample consists of tens of thousands of clones, roughly 80% of them appearing once. Input material: PBMCs. All receptors derive from a woman aged 35 to 49 in good health and CMV-seronegative.

The chain employs TRBV19 and TRBJ2-3; D is perhaps TRBD2 (5 bases). CDR1 and CDR2 (germline): LNHDA, SQIVND (reference sequence). V lost 4 bases, J lost 5 bases, and 16 bases lay in between. The CDR3 extends over 15 amino acids. DNA of the CDR3: TGTGCCAGTAGTACCAACGGGATTAGGCAAGATACGCAGTATTTT. Amino acid sequence: CASSTNGIRQDTQYF.

CDR3 in amino acids: CASSIRRGYGYTF. CDR3 coding DNA: TGTGCCAGTAGTATACGGAGAGGCTATGGCTACACCTTC. V gene TRBV19 combines with J gene TRBJ1-2; D is ambiguous. V was pared by 2 bases and J by 4 bases, with 8 bases between. Germline CDR1 is LNHDA and CDR2 is SQIVND (reference sequence). The CDR3 has 13 residues.

This chain links TRBV14 with TRBJ2-7, with a possible D match to TRBD2 (5 bases). V lost 7 bases and J lost 6, with 19 bases in between. CDR3 length: 14 amino acids. Per germline, CDR1 SGHDN and CDR2 FVKESK. As DNA, the CDR3 is TGTGCCAGCACTAAAGGGATAAATGCGGGCGAGCAGTACTTC. Residues: CASTKGINAGEQYF.

The chain recombines TRBV19 with TRBJ1-2, with TRBD1 as a possible D gene (6 bases). The CDR3 totals 15 residues. V gave up 4 bases and J gave up 1 base, with 13 bases separating them. The germline V gene has CDR1 LNHDA and CDR2 SQIVND (reference sequence). The CDR3 region has the DNA TGTGCCAGTAGTAAACAGGGACCCCATAACTATGGCTACACCTTC. Amino acids: CASSKQGPHNYGYTF.

The V call is TRBV6-1, the J call TRBJ2-5; 11 nucleotides match TRBD2. The end of the DNA is better explained by TRBJ2-7, so the J call may be wrong. Germline-derived CDR1 and CDR2 are MNHNS and SASEGT. The CDR3 spans 15 residues. The CDR3 here is CASSELAGGSYEQYF. DNA for the CDR3: TGTGCCAGCAGTGAACTAGCGGGGGGCTCCTACGAGCAGTACTTC.

The CDR3 loop reads CASSTATGGETQYF. The CDR3 nucleotides are TGTGCCAGCAGCACCGCGACAGGGGGGGAGACCCAGTACTTC. This sequence joins TRBV7-9 and TRBJ2-5; TRBD1 matches 9 bases. The CDR3 totals 14 residues. J gave up 5 bases and V 5 bases, and 6 bases lay outside the gene matches. Germline values: CDR1 SEHNR, CDR2 FQNEAQ (reference sequence).

J is TRBJ2-2 and V is TRBV27, with TRBD2 identical over 9 bases. The CDR3 totals 16 residues. Trimming cost V 3 bases and J 5 bases; bases outside gene matches: 7. In germline, CDR1 is MNHEY, CDR2 SMNVEV (reference sequence). CDR3 bases: TGTGCCAGCAGTTTGTTAGCGGGAGTAGGGACCGGGGAGCTGTTTTTT. It translates to CASSLLAGVGTGELFF.

The CDR3: CAIGRTGETQYF. The CDR3 DNA follows: TGTGCCATCGGGAGAACCGGGGAGACCCAGTACTTC. This sequence joins TRBV10-3 and TRBJ2-5; TRBD2 is a possible D gene (5 bases). Germline CDR1 is ENHRY and CDR2 is SYGVKD. V was trimmed by 8 bases and J by 5 bases, leaving 12 bases between them. The CDR3 sequence is 12 residues long.

The chain combines TRBV18 with TRBJ1-4, with D possibly being TRBD1 (5 bases). There are 13 residues in the CDR3. The V and J ends lost 3 bases and 7 bases respectively, with 9 bases between them. CDR1 is KGHSH, CDR2 LQKENI, per germline. The CDR3, as DNA: TGTGCCAGCTCACCTGGGAGGGGTGAAAAACTGTTTTTT. Its protein product is CASSPGRGEKLFF.

For the CDR3, the DNA is TGTGCCAACTCGAAGACAGGGGACGTTTACGAGCAGTACTTC. It is translated as CANSKTGDVYEQYF. The chain carries TRBV6-5 and TRBJ2-7; 8 bases line up with TRBD1. Germline trimming cut 10 bases from V and 4 bases from J; bases unmatched to any gene: 12. Per the germline V gene, CDR1 is MNHEY and CDR2 is SVGAGI. CDR3 length: 14 amino acids.

The chain links TRBV6-1 to TRBJ1-4; D is unclear. CDR1 is MNHNS and CDR2 is SASEGT in the germline V gene. The V gene lost 6 bases and the J gene lost 4 bases, with 12 bases spanning the gap. There are 14 residues in the CDR3. CDR3 loop: CASSRGAGNEKLFF. CDR3 coding DNA: TGTGCCAGCAGCCGGGGAGCGGGTAATGAAAAACTGTTTTTT.

This clone was seen only a few times. The chain employs TRBV7-9 and TRBJ2-5, with D possibly TRBD1 on 6 matching bases. The CDR3 has 14 amino acids. Trimming shortened V by 4 bases and J by 5 bases, and 14 bases separated the two germline ends. Per germline, CDR1 SEHNR and CDR2 FQNEAQ (reference sequence). The CDR3 loop is CASSSPNQGETQYF. CDR3 in DNA: TGTGCCAGCAGCTCCCCGAATCAGGGGGAGACCCAGTACTTC.

The CDR3 DNA reads TGTGCCAGCAGCCAAGGGGCAGTTTCCTACAATGAGCAGTTCTTC. Translated: CASSQGAVSYNEQFF. The chain joins TRBV14 to TRBJ2-1; no clear D gene. Trimming took 1 base from V and 1 from J, leaving 8 bases between them. CDR1 and CDR2 from the germline V gene are SGHDN and FVKESK. The CDR3 spans 15 residues.

The sample holds one count of this clone. This chain joins TRBV19 and TRBJ1-5; D is unclear. The CDR3 is 13 amino acids. CDR1 is LNHDA and CDR2 is SQIVND in the germline V gene (reference sequence). V was trimmed by 8 bases and J by 4 bases, leaving 12 bases between them. DNA for the CDR3: TGTGCCAGTGGGGTTACGGGGAATCAGCCCCAGCATTTT. It codes for CASGVTGNQPQHF.

J is TRBJ1-4 and V is TRBV7-2; perhaps TRBD1 as D (5 bases). Between the trimmed V and J ends, which lost 0 bases and 8 bases, there was a span of 16 bases. The CDR3 consists of 16 residues. Germline V lookup: CDR1 SGHTA, CDR2 FQGNSA. In nucleotides, the CDR3 is TGTGCCAGCAGCTTAGCGGGGACGGACTACTGGGAAAAACTGTTTTTT. Encoded protein: CASSLAGTDYWEKLFF.

The chain uses TRBV29-1 and TRBJ2-7, with 8 nucleotides matching TRBD2. The CDR3 contains 13 residues. The germline V gene encodes CDR1 SQVTM and CDR2 ANQGSEA. V lost 4 bases and J lost 2; bases outside the gene matches: 4. The CDR3 bases are TGCAGCGTTGGGTCGGGACTAGCCTACGAGCAGTACTTC. Translated: CSVGSGLAYEQYF.

This chain joins TRBV7-3 and TRBJ2-1; D may be TRBD1 (6 bases). Trimming removed 4 bases at V and 10 bases at J, with 14 bases between. The CDR3 runs to 13 residues. Germline V gene data show CDR1 as SGHTA and CDR2 as FQGTGA. Here the CDR3 reads CASSSAGAAEQFF. The CDR3 nucleotides read TGTGCCAGCAGCTCGGCAGGGGCAGCGGAGCAGTTCTTC.

The chain uses TRBV19 and TRBJ2-7; D perhaps matches TRBD1 (5 bases). The germline V gene has CDR1 LNHDA and CDR2 SQIVND (reference sequence). V was cut by 2 bases and J by 2 bases, with 10 bases left in between. The CDR3 consists of 14 residues. CDR3 nucleotides: TGTGCCAGTAGTATAACACAGGACACCTACGAGCAGTACTTC. Translated, it gives CASSITQDTYEQYF.

The chain combines TRBV6-1 with TRBJ2-3, with D tentatively TRBD2 (5 bases). Germline V gives CDR1 MNHNS, CDR2 SASEGT. The V end lost 3 bases, the J end lost 1 base, and 8 bases lay between the germline ends. The CDR3 runs to 14 residues. The CDR3 coding sequence is TGTGCCAGCAGTGATACTAGAGGCACAGATACGCAGTATTTT. It is translated as CASSDTRGTDTQYF.

The rearrangement joins TRBV7-9 to TRBJ2-7; 10 bases match TRBD1. This CDR3 has 14 residues. Trimming cost V 7 bases and J 2 bases; bases outside gene matches: 5. Germline V lookup: CDR1 SEHNR, CDR2 FQNEAQ (reference sequence). The chain's CDR3 is CASTAGTGAYEQYF. DNA for the CDR3: TGTGCCAGCACGGCCGGGACAGGGGCCTACGAGCAGTACTTC.

This rearrangement joins TRBV7-2 to TRBJ2-5; D might be TRBD1 (7 bases). The CDR3 runs 14 residues. The germline V and J ends were trimmed by 3 bases and 4 bases, with 12 bases remaining between them. From germline, CDR1 is SGHTA and CDR2 FQGNSA. The CDR3 coding sequence is TGTGCCAGCAGCTTCAACAGGGGAGGAGAGACCCAGTACTTC. Its translation is CASSFNRGGETQYF.

This clone has just a few counts. The J gene is TRBJ1-6, the V gene TRBV30; D possibly corresponds to TRBD1 (6 bases). CDR1 and CDR2 from the germline V gene are GTSNPN and SVGIG (reference sequence). The CDR3 extends over 16 amino acids. Trimming cost V 3 bases and J 2 bases, with 14 bases left between them. The CDR3 DNA sequence: TGTGCCTGGAGAGGGGGGGGATACGCCTATAATTCACCCCTCCACTTT. As protein: CAWRGGGYAYNSPLHF.

The chain is built from TRBV7-9 and TRBJ2-7, with 9 bases matching TRBD2. The germline gives CDR1 SEHNR, CDR2 FQNEAQ (reference sequence). The CDR3 totals 14 residues. Trimming at V came to 3 bases and at J to 3 bases, leaving 3 bases not matched to a gene. CDR3 sequence: CASSLAGGIYEQYF. The CDR3 region has the DNA TGTGCCAGCAGCTTGGCGGGGGGGATCTACGAGCAGTACTTC. The full variable domain, its missing parts supplied by reference TRBV7-9 and TRBJ2-7, is DTGVSQNPRHKITKRGQNVTFRCDPISEHNRLYWYRQTLGQGPEFLTYFQNEAQLEKSRLLSDRFSAERPKGSFSTLEIQRTEQGDSAMYLCASSLAGGIYEQYFGPGTRLTVT.

The chain joins TRBV6-6 to TRBJ1-2; a weak D match, TRBD1 (6 bases). Germline CDR1 MNHNY, CDR2 SVGAGI (reference sequence). Trimming removed 6 bases at V and 1 base at J, with 15 bases between. The CDR3 runs 15 residues. The CDR3 DNA reads as TGTGCCAGCAGCCTGAACAGGGATCATAACTATGGCTACACCTTC. Protein sequence: CASSLNRDHNYGYTF.

This chain joins TRBV7-2 and TRBJ2-7, with a tentative D call TRBD1 (6 bases). Germline V gene data show CDR1 as SGHTA and CDR2 as FQGNSA. The CDR3 is 13 amino acids. The V gene lost 6 bases and the J gene lost 7 bases, with 16 bases spanning the gap. The CDR3 loop is CASRRDRKEEQYF. CDR3 DNA: TGTGCCAGCAGACGAGACAGGAAAGAAGAGCAGTACTTC. Full variable domain (missing parts from reference TRBV7-2 and TRBJ2-7): GAGVSQSPSNKVTEKGKDVELRCDPISGHTALYWYRQSLGQGLEFLIYFQGNSAPDKSGLPSDRFSAERTGGSVSTLTIQRTQQEDSAVYLCASRRDRKEEQYFGPGTRLTVT.